What follows are 21 T cell receptor beta chains derived from one specimen sequenced in a study of cytomegalovirus exposure and HLA in healthy donors. It was with 60 Vbeta and 13 Jbeta primers that the PCR ran. Data came from immunoSEQ multiplex PCR; TCRdb stores just in-frame clones and leaves some out. Among roughly 120,000 clones listed, 75% to 85% were seen once. Sequenced: PBMCs. These receptors came from a man aged 30 to 45 in good health and CMV-seronegative.

The chain employs TRBV4-1 and TRBJ2-7; TRBD2 aligns across 7 bases. The germline gives CDR1 MGHRA, CDR2 YSYEKL. The CDR3 is made up of 15 amino acids. Trimming removed 2 bases from V and 2 bases from J; junction bases left unmatched: 6. The CDR3 DNA is TGCGCCAGCAGCCAATTAGCGGGTAAAGCCTACGAGCAGTACTTC. Translating gives CASSQLAGKAYEQYF.

Regarding this clone: A read error may produce the germline difference seen at one junction end. The genes are TRBV7-9 and TRBJ2-5; perhaps TRBD1 as D (6 bases). Germline CDR1 is SEHNR and CDR2 is FQNEAQ (reference sequence). There are 14 residues in the CDR3. CDR3 coding DNA: TGTTCCAGCAGCCCCAAAGGACAGCAAGAGACCCAGTACTTC. Amino acid sequence: CSSSPKGQQETQYF.

The chain is built from TRBV18 and TRBJ2-1, with 7 bases matching TRBD1. CDR3 length equals 15 residues. Germline V lookup: CDR1 KGHSH, CDR2 LQKENI. Trimming at V came to 3 bases and at J to 7 bases, leaving 9 bases not matched to a gene. CDR3: CASSPANRGGNEQFF. Here the CDR3 DNA reads TGTGCCAGCTCACCGGCCAACAGGGGTGGGAATGAGCAGTTCTTC.

The chain has TRBV28 and TRBJ1-5; D might be TRBD1 (6 bases). The CDR3 runs 14 residues. CDR1 MDHEN and CDR2 SYDVKM come from the germline V gene. Trimming removed 5 bases from V and 7 bases from J, with 15 bases in between. The CDR3 here is CASSLPGADQPQHF. CDR3 nucleotides: TGTGCCAGCAGTCTCCCAGGGGCGGACCAGCCCCAGCATTTT.

CDR3 sequence reads: CARQLAGENEQYF. The CDR3 DNA sequence: TGTGCCAGACAACTAGCGGGAGAGAACGAGCAGTACTTC. V and J are TRBV2 and TRBJ2-7, with TRBD2 matching 11 bases. The V and J ends lost 9 bases and 5 bases, in that order; junction bases with no gene match: 6. The length of the CDR3 is 13 residues. The germline gives CDR1 SNHLY, CDR2 FYNNEI.

The CDR3 bases are TGTGCCAGCTCACCTTACGACAGGAGTAATGAAAAACTGTTTTTT. Translated, it gives CASSPYDRSNEKLFF. This rearrangement joins TRBV18 to TRBJ1-4; D is possibly TRBD1 (6 bases). Germline V gene sequence: CDR1 KGHSH, CDR2 LQKENI. The CDR3 has 15 residues. The V end lost 3 bases, the J end lost 4 bases, and 12 bases lay between the germline ends.

This rearrangement joins TRBV27 to TRBJ2-7, with 8 nucleotides matching TRBD2. Trimming at V came to 6 bases and at J to 6 bases, leaving 16 bases not matched to a gene. Germline loops: CDR1 MNHEY, CDR2 SMNVEV (reference sequence). This CDR3 contains 16 residues. The CDR3 nucleotides are TGTGCCAGCAGATCCTCATCTGGACTAGCCGTACCCGAGCAGTACTTC. Residues: CASRSSSGLAVPEQYF.

This chain uses TRBV4-1 with TRBJ2-5; 11 bases match TRBD2. CDR1 MGHRA and CDR2 YSYEKL come from the germline V gene. With V trimmed by 0 bases and J by 4 bases, 4 bases remained unmatched. The CDR3 covers 16 residues. CDR3: CASSQDGSGRGETQYF. For the CDR3, the DNA is TGCGCCAGCAGCCAAGATGGTAGCGGGAGGGGAGAGACCCAGTACTTC.

The chain is built from TRBV27 and TRBJ2-7; D is unresolved. The V gene lost 3 bases and the J gene lost 2 bases, with 5 bases spanning the gap. CDR3 length: 12 residues. Germline assignment: CDR1 MNHEY and CDR2 SMNVEV (reference sequence). The CDR3 DNA sequence: TGTGCCAGCAGTTTTAATGCCTACGAGCAGTACTTC. Translated, it gives CASSFNAYEQYF.

The rearrangement links TRBV28 to TRBJ2-1; 10 bases map to TRBD2. The length of the CDR3 is 15 residues. Germline V gene data show CDR1 as MDHEN and CDR2 as SYDVKM. The trim removed 3 bases at V and 4 bases at J, leaving 3 bases unmatched. The CDR3 spells CASSLTSGLYNEQFF. The CDR3 region has the DNA TGTGCCAGCAGTTTGACTAGCGGGTTATACAATGAGCAGTTCTTC.

V and J are TRBV7-2 and TRBJ2-5; 8 nucleotides match TRBD2. Germline lookup yields CDR1 SGHTA and CDR2 FQGNSA. J gave up 5 bases and V 3 bases, and 2 bases lay outside the gene matches. The CDR3 covers 13 residues. CDR3 DNA sequence: TGTGCCAGCAGCTTTGCGGGAGGCGAGACCCAGTACTTC. It translates to CASSFAGGETQYF.

The V gene is TRBV7-9, the J gene TRBJ1-1; weak D call: TRBD1 (5 bases). The CDR3 is made up of 15 amino acids. Germline lookup yields CDR1 SEHNR and CDR2 FQNEAQ (reference sequence). V gave up 5 bases and J gave up 4 bases, with 17 bases separating them. The CDR3 DNA reads as TGTGCCAGCAGCCCCCCCGGACATCTGATCACTGAAGCTTTCTTT. This codes for CASSPPGHLITEAFF.

The gene calls are TRBV10-3 and TRBJ1-4, with 8 bases fitting TRBD1. Per the germline V gene, CDR1 is ENHRY and CDR2 is SYGVKD. The CDR3 runs 16 residues. V shed 0 bases, J shed 8 bases, and the junction held 8 bases outside the gene matches. CDR3 region: CAISESGTGGREKLFF. CDR3 DNA sequence: TGTGCCATCAGTGAGTCGGGAACAGGGGGTCGGGAAAAACTGTTTTTT.

V gene TRBV27 combines with J gene TRBJ2-1, with 8 bases aligning to TRBD1. CDR1 MNHEY and CDR2 SMNVEV come from the germline V gene (reference sequence). The CDR3 covers 17 residues. V shed 3 bases and J 8 bases; nucleotides not matched to a gene: 15. The CDR3 loop reads CASSFLSLDREHHEQFF. The CDR3 nucleotides read TGTGCCAGCAGTTTCCTCAGCCTGGACAGGGAGCATCATGAGCAGTTCTTC.

The J gene is TRBJ2-3, the V gene TRBV11-2; 7 nucleotides align to TRBD2. Trimming removed 0 bases from V and 3 bases from J; junction bases left unmatched: 6. Germline-derived CDR1 and CDR2 are SGHAT and FQNNGV. The length of the CDR3 is 16 residues. The CDR3: CASSLDVGRITDTQYF. CDR3 in DNA: TGTGCCAGCAGCTTAGACGTCGGGAGGATAACAGATACGCAGTATTTT.

V gene TRBV5-4 combines with J gene TRBJ2-5; TRBD2 aligns across 10 bases. The CDR3 is made up of 16 amino acids. Germline V gives CDR1 SGHNT, CDR2 YYREEE (reference sequence). V trimming: 0 bases; J trimming: 2 bases; junction bases outside the gene matches: 4. CDR3 residues: CASSLVLAGGQETQYF. The CDR3 DNA reads as TGTGCCAGCAGCTTGGTTTTAGCGGGAGGTCAAGAGACCCAGTACTTC.

This clone has just one count. The rearrangement uses TRBV28 and TRBJ1-1; 11 positions match TRBD1. The CDR3 totals 16 residues. Trimming took 6 bases from V and 3 from J; bases not matched to a gene: 9. Per germline, CDR1 MDHEN and CDR2 SYDVKM. The CDR3, as DNA: TGTGCCAGCAGCAAAACCCCGGACAGGGGGCACACTGAAGCTTTCTTT. Translated: CASSKTPDRGHTEAFF. Combining the CDR3 with reference TRBV28 and TRBJ1-1 gives the whole variable domain DVKVTQSSRYLVKRTGEKVFLECVQDMDHENMFWYRQDPGLGLRLIYFSYDVKMKEKGDIPEGYSVSREKKERFSLILESASTNQTSMYLCASSKTPDRGHTEAFFGQGTRLTVV.

This sequence joins TRBV10-1 and TRBJ1-1, with 7 bases that match TRBD1. This CDR3 is built from 15 residues. CDR1 is WNHNN, CDR2 SYGVQD, per germline (reference sequence). V shed 1 base and J 6 bases; nucleotides not matched to a gene: 8. The CDR3 bases are TGCGCCAGCAGTGAGTTTACAGGGGAAAAGTCTGAAGCTTTCTTT. As protein: CASSEFTGEKSEAFF.

CDR3 protein: CASSASGGYEQYF. CDR3 nucleotide sequence: TGCGCCAGCAGTGCCTCCGGAGGGTACGAGCAGTACTTC. This chain links TRBV10-2 with TRBJ2-7; a weak D match, TRBD2 (6 bases). V lost 4 bases, J lost 4 bases, and 11 bases lay in between. This CDR3 spans 13 amino acids. Germline values: CDR1 WSHSY, CDR2 SAAADI.

This clone appeared once. The rearrangement uses TRBV29-1 and TRBJ1-2; TRBD1 matches 9 bases. CDR1 SQVTM and CDR2 ANQGSEA come from the germline V gene. V lost 3 bases and J lost 7; bases outside the gene matches: 12. The CDR3 is 15 residues long. CDR3 in DNA: TGCAGCGTTGATTTGTCCGGGACAGGGTTGGGTGGCTACACCTTC. Residues: CSVDLSGTGLGGYTF.

This chain connects TRBV11-3 to TRBJ2-2; tentatively, D is TRBD2 (6 bases). V lost 4 bases and J 7 bases, leaving 10 bases between the germline ends. This CDR3 region has 13 residues. CDR1 and CDR2 from the germline V gene are SGHNT and YENEEA. In nucleotides, the CDR3 is TGTGCCAGCAGCTCGGACTACCTCGGGGAGCTGTTTTTT. Residues: CASSSDYLGELFF.